Listed below are T cell receptor beta chains from one sample, sequenced in a study of T cell responses to AZD1222 COVID-19 vaccine. Using immunoSEQ multiplex PCR, the repertoire was profiled, and TCRdb retains in-frame clones only, with some absent. The table records about 160,000 clones, approximately 90% of them present only once. Sequencing was performed on peripheral blood, taken 28 days after the second AZD1222 dose. These receptors all come from an adult who received the AZD1222 COVID-19 vaccine. The CDR3 runs from the conserved cysteine through the conserved F or W. Each record gives: D gene, V gene, J gene, clone size, CDR3 protein, CDR3 DNA. The D gene is left open where the match is weak. Only part of the rows carry a size: once, few, many, or a class if the clone is expanded.

.	TRBV6-1	TRBJ1-5	.	CASSEGQNQPQHF	TGTGCCAGCAGTGAAGGTCAGAATCAGCCCCAGCATTTT
TRBD2	TRBV7-8	TRBJ2-3	.	CASSLTSGRFDTQYF	TGTGCCAGCAGCTTGACTAGCGGGAGGTTTGATACGCAGTATTTT
TRBD2	TRBV14	TRBJ2-7	once	CASSQRLAEPSYEQYF	TGTGCCAGCAGCCAAAGGCTAGCGGAGCCCTCCTACGAGCAGTACTTC
TRBD1	TRBV28	TRBJ1-2	.	CASRTPGQGVNYGYTF	TGTGCCAGCAGGACGCCGGGACAGGGGGTTAACTATGGCTACACCTTC
.	TRBV15	TRBJ1-5	.	CATSSIRHSSNQPQHF	TGTGCCACCAGCAGCATCCGACATTCCAGCAATCAGCCCCAGCATTTT
.	TRBV7-9	TRBJ2-7	.	CASGRGAHDKGKQYF	TGTGCCAGTGGACGAGGGGCGCATGATAAAGGCAAGCAGTACTTC
TRBD1	TRBV6-6	TRBJ1-2	.	CASRLPGGNGYTF	TGTGCCAGCAGATTACCAGGGGGTAATGGCTACACCTTC
.	TRBV20-1	TRBJ1-6	.	CSAVDIVPLHF	TGCAGTGCTGTTGACATCGTACCCCTCCACTTT
.	TRBV3-1/TRBV3-2	TRBJ2-1	once	CASSPWGSASEQFF	TGTGCCAGCAGCCCGTGGGGTAGCGCCAGCGAACAGTTCTTC
.	TRBV19	TRBJ2-7	.	CASSILQKAGYEQYF	TGTGCCAGTAGTATCTTACAAAAGGCCGGCTACGAGCAGTACTTC
TRBD1	TRBV18	TRBJ2-7	once	CASSPLGAGGVASNYEQYF	TGTGCCAGCTCACCACTTGGGGCAGGGGGAGTTGCTTCCAATTACGAGCAGTACTTC
TRBD1	TRBV5-1	TRBJ1-1	.	CASSGTGKAFF	TGCGCCAGCAGCGGGACAGGGAAAGCTTTCTTT
TRBD2	TRBV6-5	TRBJ2-7	.	CASSYSGGGDPYEQYF	TGTGCCAGCAGTTACTCGGGCGGGGGGGACCCCTACGAGCAGTACTTC
.	TRBV10-2	TRBJ1-2	.	CASRAWDWSGYTF	TGCGCCAGCAGGGCCTGGGATTGGTCTGGCTACACCTTC
.	TRBV9	TRBJ2-7	.	CASSGFIDGRLPYEQYF	TGTGCCAGCAGCGGATTCATTGACGGCCGACTTCCCTACGAGCAGTACTTC
.	TRBV12-3/TRBV12-4	TRBJ1-1	.	CASRVGGSTEAFF	TGTGCCAGCAGAGTAGGGGGGAGCACTGAAGCTTTCTTT
.	TRBV19	TRBJ2-1	few	CASRADRSSYNEQFF	TGTGCCAGTAGGGCCGACAGGAGCTCCTACAATGAGCAGTTCTTC
TRBD1	TRBV6-5	TRBJ1-2	.	CASSYLGGGHGYTF	TGTGCCAGCAGTTACCTGGGAGGGGGCCATGGCTACACCTTC
.	TRBV27	TRBJ1-2	.	CASSRAPTGNRGTYGYTF	TGTGCCAGCAGCCGAGCCCCTACAGGGAATAGGGGGACCTATGGCTACACCTTC
.	TRBV27	TRBJ2-7	few	CASSLSTGTGQYF	TGTGCCAGCAGTTTATCGACTGGAACTGGGCAGTACTTC